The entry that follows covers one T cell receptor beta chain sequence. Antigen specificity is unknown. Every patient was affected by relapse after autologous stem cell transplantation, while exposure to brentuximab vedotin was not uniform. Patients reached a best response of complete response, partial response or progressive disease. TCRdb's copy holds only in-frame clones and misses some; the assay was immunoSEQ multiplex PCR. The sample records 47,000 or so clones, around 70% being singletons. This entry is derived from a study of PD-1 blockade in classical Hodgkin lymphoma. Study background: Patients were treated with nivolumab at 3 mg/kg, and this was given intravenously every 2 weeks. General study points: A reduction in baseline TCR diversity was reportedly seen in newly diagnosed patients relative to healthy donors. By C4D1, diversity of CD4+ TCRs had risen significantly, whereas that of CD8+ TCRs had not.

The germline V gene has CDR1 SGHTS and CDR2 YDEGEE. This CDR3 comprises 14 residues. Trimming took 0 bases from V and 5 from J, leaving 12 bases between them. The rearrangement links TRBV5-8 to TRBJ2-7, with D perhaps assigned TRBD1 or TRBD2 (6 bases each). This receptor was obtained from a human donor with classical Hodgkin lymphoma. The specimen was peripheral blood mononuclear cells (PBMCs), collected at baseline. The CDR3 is CASSLVGGLDEQYF. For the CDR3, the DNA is TGTGCCAGCAGCTTGGTGGGGGGCCTAGACGAGCAGTACTTC.